This T cell receptor beta chain derives from a study of T cell repertoires and HLA-DP antigens. Study-wide context: Transduced HeLa cells presented HLA-DP to CD4+ T cells. Average DNA input: approximately 240 ng for CD137+CD4+ sorts, around 1,300 ng pre-culture.

About this clone: Its specificity is unknown.

Data came from immunoSEQ multiplex PCR; TCRdb stores just in-frame clones and leaves some out. Of around 100,000 clones detected, almost 95% appear once; the ten largest clones hold less than 0.35%. V was clipped by 1 base and J by 3 bases, with 10 bases between them. Germline assignment: CDR1 MGHRA and CDR2 YSYEKL. The length of the CDR3 is 16 residues. This TCR was sampled from a young woman in good health and CMV-seronegative. Sequencing input: CD4+ T cells from PBMCs. The chain employs TRBV4-1 and TRBJ1-6; D is possibly TRBD1 (5 bases). The CDR3 loop reads CASSQVAGIYNSPLHF. DNA for the CDR3: TGCGCCAGCAGCCAAGTGGCAGGGATCTATAATTCACCCCTCCACTTT.